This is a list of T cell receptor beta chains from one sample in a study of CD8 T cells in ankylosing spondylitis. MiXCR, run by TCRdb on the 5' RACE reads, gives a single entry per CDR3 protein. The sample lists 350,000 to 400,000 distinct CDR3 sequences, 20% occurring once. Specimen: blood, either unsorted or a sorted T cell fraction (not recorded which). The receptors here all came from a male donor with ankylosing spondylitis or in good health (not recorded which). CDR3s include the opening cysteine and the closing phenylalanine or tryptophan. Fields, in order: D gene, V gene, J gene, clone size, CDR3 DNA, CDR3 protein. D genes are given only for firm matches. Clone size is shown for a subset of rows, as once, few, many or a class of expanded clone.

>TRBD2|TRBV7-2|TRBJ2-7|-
TGTGCCAGCAGCTACGCGGGAGCCTGGAGCGAGCAGTACTTC
CASSYAGAWSEQYF
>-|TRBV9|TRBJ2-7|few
TGTGCCAGCAGCGATGGGGCCGAGCAGTACTTC
CASSDGAEQYF
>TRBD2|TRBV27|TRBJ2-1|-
TGTGCCAGCAGTTTAGTGGCGGGGGGGCTTGCAAATGAGCAGTTCTTC
CASSLVAGGLANEQFF
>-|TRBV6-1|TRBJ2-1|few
TGTGCCAGCAGGAATAGCGACGGGTACAATGAGCAGTTCTTC
CASRNSDGYNEQFF
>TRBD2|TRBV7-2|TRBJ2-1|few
TGTGCCAGCAGCTTCGGGACTAGTAGTTATGAGCAGTTCTTC
CASSFGTSSYEQFF
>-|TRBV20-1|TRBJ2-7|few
TGCAGTGCTAGAGATAATGAGGACATATTCGACGAGCAGTACTTC
CSARDNEDIFDEQYF
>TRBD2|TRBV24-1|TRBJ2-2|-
TGTGCCACCAGTGATCCCCCTGGGGGGGCCGGGGAGCTGTTTTTT
CATSDPPGGAGELFF
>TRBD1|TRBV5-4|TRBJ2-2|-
TGTGCCAGCAGCGTGACAGGGGGCATGACCGGGGAGCTGTTTTTT
CASSVTGGMTGELFF
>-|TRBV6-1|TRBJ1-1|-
TGTGCCAGCAGTCCCCCGGGACTCATCACTGAAGCTTTCTTT
CASSPPGLITEAFF
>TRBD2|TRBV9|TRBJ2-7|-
TGTGCCAGCAGCTCAAGCGGGGGGTTAGGCAACGAGCAGTACTTC
CASSSSGGLGNEQYF
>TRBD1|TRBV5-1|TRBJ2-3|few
TGCGCCAGCAGCCCGGACAGGGGAACGGGGGATACGCAGTATTTT
CASSPDRGTGDTQYF
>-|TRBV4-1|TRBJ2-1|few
TGCGCCAGCAGCCAAACTCCCGGAGTAGCAGGGCGCAATGAGCAGTTCTTC
CASSQTPGVAGRNEQFF
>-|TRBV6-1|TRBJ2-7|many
TGTGCCAGCAGTGAATTGTTAGACTCCTACGAGCAGTACTTC
CASSELLDSYEQYF
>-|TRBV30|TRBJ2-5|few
TGTGCCTGGAGTGTACAGGCTCGGGCCAACTACTTC
CAWSVQARANYF
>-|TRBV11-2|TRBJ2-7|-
TGTGCCAGCAGCCGACCCGGGACCGTCTACGAGCAGTACTTC
CASSRPGTVYEQYF
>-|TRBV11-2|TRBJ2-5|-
TGTGCCAGCAGCTTAGTCCCCGGCTGGGCCTCTGCGGGGGAGACCCAGTACTTC
CASSLVPGWASAGETQYF
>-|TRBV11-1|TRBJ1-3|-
TGTGCCAGCAGCTTAGTGCCCTACCACTCTGGAAACACCATATATTTT
CASSLVPYHSGNTIYF
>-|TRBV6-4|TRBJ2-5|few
TGTGCCAGCATCCATGGACGGTCACGGGGGGAGACCCAGTACTTC
CASIHGRSRGETQYF
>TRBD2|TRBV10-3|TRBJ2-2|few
TGTGCCATCAGTGAGCTGGGACGGAGCGGGGACGGGGAGCTGTTTTTT
CAISELGRSGDGELFF
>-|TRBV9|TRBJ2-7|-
TGTGCCAGCAGCGTTGGGGACGGACTCTCCTACGAGCAGTACTTC
CASSVGDGLSYEQYF
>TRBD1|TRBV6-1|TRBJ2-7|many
TGTGCCAGCATCCTATCAGGACAGGCGGACGCCCGGGAGCAGTACTTC
CASILSGQADAREQYF
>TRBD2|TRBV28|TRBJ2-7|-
TGTGCCAGCAACCCGGTGGGGGGGGACGAGCAGTACTTC
CASNPVGGDEQYF
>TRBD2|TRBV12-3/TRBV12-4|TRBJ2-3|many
TGTGCCAGCAACCCAGCGGGGGGTCCAGATACGCAGTATTTT
CASNPAGGPDTQYF
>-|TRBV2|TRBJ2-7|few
TGTGCCAGCAGTGAAAATGATTGGTGGGACGAGCAGTACTTC
CASSENDWWDEQYF
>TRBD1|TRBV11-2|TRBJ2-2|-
TGTGCCAGCAGCCGATTGACAGGGGGCGTCTTCAACACCGGGGAGCTGTTTTTT
CASSRLTGGVFNTGELFF
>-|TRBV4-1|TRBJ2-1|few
TGCGCCAGCAGCCAAGGGTACACCGAGCAGTTCTTC
CASSQGYTEQFF
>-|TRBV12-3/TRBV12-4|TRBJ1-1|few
TGTGCCAGCAGTCCCAGGGGAATCACTGAAGCTTTCTTT
CASSPRGITEAFF
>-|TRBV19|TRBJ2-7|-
TGTGCCAGTAGTCTGTGGGCTCTTTTTTGCAACGAGCAGTACTTC
CASSLWALFCNEQYF
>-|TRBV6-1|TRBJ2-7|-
TGTGCCAGCAGTCCGGGTGCCGGAGGGGCCTACGAGCAGTACTTC
CASSPGAGGAYEQYF
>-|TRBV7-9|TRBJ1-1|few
TGTGCCAGCAGCCCTGACGAGTCCATGAACACTGAAGCTTTCTTT
CASSPDESMNTEAFF
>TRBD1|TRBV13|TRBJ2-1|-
TGTGTCAGCAGCTTAGCCGGGACAGTGACCTACAATGAGCAGTTCTTC
CVSSLAGTVTYNEQFF
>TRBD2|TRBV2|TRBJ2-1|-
TGTGCCAGCAGTGAGGAGCGGGGGGGTTCTTACAATGAGCAGTTCTTC
CASSEERGGSYNEQFF
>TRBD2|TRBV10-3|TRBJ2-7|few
TGTGCCATCAGTGAGTCCCTAGCGGGGAAAAGGAGCTCCTACGAGCAGTACTTC
CAISESLAGKRSSYEQYF
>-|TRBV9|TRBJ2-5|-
TGTGCCAGCAGCGTAGGTGGCCTCGGACAGCAAGAGACCCAGTACTTC
CASSVGGLGQQETQYF
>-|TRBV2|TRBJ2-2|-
TGTGCCATCAACACCGGGGAGCTGTTTTTT
CAINTGELFF
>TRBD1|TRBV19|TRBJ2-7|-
TGTGCCAGTAGTATCACGTTCAGGGGGACCTACGAGCAGTACTTC
CASSITFRGTYEQYF
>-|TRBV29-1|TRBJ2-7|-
TGCAGCGTTAAGTCCCCGAGGGCCTACGAGCAGTACTTC
CSVKSPRAYEQYF